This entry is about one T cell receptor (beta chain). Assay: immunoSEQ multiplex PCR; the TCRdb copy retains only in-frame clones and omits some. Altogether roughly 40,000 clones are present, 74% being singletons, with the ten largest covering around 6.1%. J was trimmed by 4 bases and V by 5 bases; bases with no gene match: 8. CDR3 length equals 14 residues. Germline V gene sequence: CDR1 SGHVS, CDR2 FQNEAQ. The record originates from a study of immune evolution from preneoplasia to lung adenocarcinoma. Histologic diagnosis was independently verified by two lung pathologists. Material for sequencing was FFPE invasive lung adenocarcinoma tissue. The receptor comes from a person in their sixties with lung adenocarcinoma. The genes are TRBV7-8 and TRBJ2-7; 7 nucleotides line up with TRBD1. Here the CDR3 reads CASSLLPGGYEQYF. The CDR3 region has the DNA TGTGCCAGCAGCCTCCTCCCAGGGGGTTACGAGCAGTACTTC.